These T cell receptor beta chains were read from a single sample in a study of shared clonotypes between healthy human individuals. This table comes from immunoSEQ multiplex PCR, and its TCRdb copy is limited to in-frame clones, with some not included. The sample carries 330,000 or so clones, over 65% recorded once. Sequencing was carried out using memory CD4+ T cells sorted from blood. The receptors were sampled from a man aged 25 to 45 in good health. Each CDR3 is given with its conserved first and last residue. The D gene is left open where the match is weak. Some rows have no size entry. The others give once, few or many, or a class for an expanded clone.

D gene: TRBD2; CDR3 length: 16; V gene: TRBV7-3; J gene: TRBJ2-7; clone size: -; CDR3 protein: CASSLISGASSYEQYF; CDR3 DNA: TGTGCCAGCAGCTTAATTAGCGGGGCCAGCTCCTACGAGCAGTACTTC
D gene: -; CDR3 length: 16; V gene: TRBV6-5; J gene: TRBJ2-7; clone size: -; CDR3 protein: CASSYGTVGLLGEQYF; CDR3 DNA: TGTGCCAGCAGTTACGGGACCGTTGGGCTCCTTGGAGAGCAGTACTTC
D gene: -; CDR3 length: 15; V gene: TRBV5-1; J gene: TRBJ2-3; clone size: few; CDR3 protein: CASSFDGAFTDTQYF; CDR3 DNA: TGCGCCAGCAGCTTCGACGGGGCCTTCACAGATACGCAGTATTTT
D gene: -; CDR3 length: 16; V gene: TRBV7-2; J gene: TRBJ2-1; clone size: -; CDR3 protein: CASSLEGMGSYNEQFF; CDR3 DNA: TGTGCCAGCAGCCTAGAGGGAATGGGCTCCTACAATGAGCAGTTCTTC
D gene: TRBD1; CDR3 length: 15; V gene: TRBV5-5; J gene: TRBJ1-3; clone size: -; CDR3 protein: CASSRDRGLGNTIYF; CDR3 DNA: TGTGCCAGCAGCAGAGACAGGGGGCTTGGAAACACCATATATTTT
D gene: -; CDR3 length: 19; V gene: TRBV4-1; J gene: TRBJ1-2; clone size: -; CDR3 protein: CASSPRFVWPPETNYGYTF; CDR3 DNA: TGCGCCAGCAGCCCCCGTTTCGTCTGGCCACCCGAGACTAACTATGGCTACACCTTC
D gene: TRBD2; CDR3 length: 15; V gene: TRBV11-2; J gene: TRBJ2-1; clone size: once; CDR3 protein: CASALLAGLHNEQFF; CDR3 DNA: TGTGCCAGCGCATTACTAGCGGGACTTCACAATGAGCAGTTCTTC
D gene: TRBD1; CDR3 length: 11; V gene: TRBV7-2; J gene: TRBJ2-3; clone size: medium-sized; CDR3 protein: CASSFGTASYF; CDR3 DNA: TGTGCCAGCAGCTTCGGGACAGCTTCATATTTT
D gene: -; CDR3 length: 13; V gene: TRBV10-3; J gene: TRBJ1-1; clone size: -; CDR3 protein: CAISMGPNTEAFF; CDR3 DNA: TGTGCCATCAGTATGGGCCCGAACACTGAAGCTTTCTTT
D gene: TRBD2; CDR3 length: 18; V gene: TRBV19; J gene: TRBJ2-1; clone size: -; CDR3 protein: CASSKIRTLVAGDNEQFF; CDR3 DNA: TGTGCCAGTAGTAAAATCCGGACTTTGGTAGCGGGAGACAATGAGCAGTTCTTC
D gene: -; CDR3 length: 14; V gene: TRBV2; J gene: TRBJ1-2; clone size: -; CDR3 protein: CASSEQIPGNGYTF; CDR3 DNA: TGTGCCAGCAGTGAGCAGATCCCAGGGAATGGCTACACCTTC
D gene: TRBD1; CDR3 length: 17; V gene: TRBV11-2; J gene: TRBJ1-3; clone size: once; CDR3 protein: CASSLNSRQGPGNTIYF; CDR3 DNA: TGTGCCAGCAGCTTAAATTCCCGACAGGGGCCTGGAAACACCATATATTTT
D gene: -; CDR3 length: 12; V gene: TRBV2; J gene: TRBJ1-5; clone size: -; CDR3 protein: CASSGEVSKWHF; CDR3 DNA: TGTGCCAGCAGTGGGGAGGTTTCAAAGTGGCATTTT
D gene: TRBD1; CDR3 length: 16; V gene: TRBV28; J gene: TRBJ2-3; clone size: -; CDR3 protein: CASSPPPGTASDTQYF; CDR3 DNA: TGTGCCAGCAGCCCACCTCCCGGGACAGCCTCAGATACGCAGTATTTT
D gene: -; CDR3 length: 16; V gene: TRBV11-2; J gene: TRBJ1-3; clone size: once; CDR3 protein: CASSPRAGRSGNTIYF; CDR3 DNA: TGTGCCAGCAGCCCCAGGGCAGGGAGGTCTGGAAACACCATATATTTT
D gene: -; CDR3 length: 14; V gene: TRBV7-2; J gene: TRBJ1-3; clone size: -; CDR3 protein: CASSLAGEGNTIYF; CDR3 DNA: TGTGCCAGCAGCTTGGCAGGTGAAGGAAACACCATATATTTT